This entry lists 27 T cell receptor beta chains sequenced from one sample in a study of control samples from healthy donors and cancer patients. Generated by immunoSEQ multiplex PCR, the TCRdb table keeps only in-frame clones and is missing some. The sample contains about 120,000 clones, about 87% of which appear only once. Sequencing was done on a sample of blood. Every receptor here comes from a man aged 35 to 55 in good health.

The genes are TRBV28 and TRBJ2-3; TRBD1 aligns across 7 bases. CDR3 length equals 15 residues. Germline CDR1 reads MDHEN; CDR2 reads SYDVKM. V shed 1 base, J shed 1 base, and the junction held 2 bases outside the gene matches. The chain's CDR3 is CASSLSGTGTDTQYF. CDR3 bases: TGTGCCAGCAGTTTATCTGGGACAGGCACAGATACGCAGTATTTT.

The chain recombines TRBV5-4 with TRBJ1-1, with 9 bases aligning to TRBD1. Germline lookup yields CDR1 SGHNT and CDR2 YYREEE (reference sequence). The CDR3 runs 14 residues. The V and J ends lost 4 bases and 11 bases, in that order; junction bases with no gene match: 12. Here the CDR3 reads CASSRLGQGLEAFF. The DNA of the CDR3 is TGTGCCAGCAGCCGACTTGGACAGGGGTTGGAGGCTTTCTTT.

V usage is TRBV6-4 and J usage is TRBJ1-6; perhaps TRBD1 as D (5 bases). The CDR3 is made up of 14 amino acids. V was shortened by 6 bases and J by 10 bases, with 16 bases between the two germline ends. Germline V lookup: CDR1 MRHNA, CDR2 SNTAGT. The CDR3 spells CASRAHRTGSPLHF. CDR3 in DNA: TGTGCCAGCAGAGCACACAGGACTGGATCACCCCTCCACTTT.

The chain recombines TRBV5-1 with TRBJ1-6, with 7 nucleotides matching TRBD1. The junction had 1 base not matched to a gene; V was cut back by 3 bases and J by 4 bases. CDR1 is SGHRS, CDR2 YFSETQ, per germline. CDR3 length equals 14 residues. CDR3 in DNA: TGCGCCAGCAGCTGGGGACAGTATAATTCACCCCTCCACTTT. Translating gives CASSWGQYNSPLHF. Together with reference TRBV5-1 and TRBJ1-6, the CDR3 gives the full variable domain: KAGVTQTPRYLIKTRGQQVTLSCSPISGHRSVSWYQQTPGQGLQFLFEYFSETQRNKGNFPGRFSGRQFSNSRSEMNVSTLELGDSALYLCASSWGQYNSPLHFGNGTRLTVT.

This clone was counted a few times. Written as DNA, the CDR3 is TGCGCCAGCAGCTTGGGGGCAGGGAGAGATTCACCCCTCCACTTT. Translated, it gives CASSLGAGRDSPLHF. The V call is TRBV5-1, the J call TRBJ1-6; TRBD1 might be the D (5 bases). Between the trimmed V and J ends, which lost 0 bases and 8 bases, there was a span of 12 bases. There are 15 residues in the CDR3. In germline, CDR1 is SGHRS, CDR2 YFSETQ.

Only one count was recorded for this clone. This chain connects TRBV19 to TRBJ2-3; 8 nucleotides align to TRBD2. V dropped 6 bases and J dropped 2; count of bases not matched to a gene: 7. The CDR3 runs 15 residues. Germline CDR1 and CDR2: LNHDA and SQIVND (reference sequence). The CDR3 DNA follows: TGTGCCAGTAGCCTCGGACTAGCCCTCACAGATACGCAGTATTTT. This gives the protein CASSLGLALTDTQYF.

The chain uses TRBV2 and TRBJ1-2; D is ambiguous. Germline lookup yields CDR1 SNHLY and CDR2 FYNNEI. V was trimmed by 5 bases and J by 4 bases, leaving 14 bases between them. There are 14 residues in the CDR3. The CDR3 is CASSPRTVSYGYTF. DNA of the CDR3: TGTGCCAGCAGTCCCCGGACGGTGTCCTATGGCTACACCTTC.

V usage is TRBV7-2 and J usage is TRBJ2-5, with 7 bases identical to TRBD2. Germline V gene data show CDR1 as SGHTA and CDR2 as FQGNSA. V shed 5 bases and J 4 bases; nucleotides not matched to a gene: 7. The CDR3 is 14 amino acids. CDR3 region: CASSRWGGSETQYF. The DNA of the CDR3 is TGTGCCAGCAGCAGGTGGGGGGGGTCAGAGACCCAGTACTTC.

This rearrangement joins TRBV7-9 to TRBJ1-5, with 8 bases identical to TRBD1. V lost 4 bases and J lost 5; bases outside the gene matches: 1. The germline V gene has CDR1 SEHNR and CDR2 FQNEAQ (reference sequence). This CDR3 region has 13 residues. The CDR3 region is CASSSTGDQPQHF. In DNA form, the CDR3 reads TGTGCCAGCAGCTCGACAGGGGATCAGCCCCAGCATTTT.

The CDR3 nucleotides are TGTGCCAGCAGCTTGTCGCTAGCGGGGGGGAGCTCCTACAATGAGCAGTTCTTC. It translates to CASSLSLAGGSSYNEQFF. The gene calls are TRBV5-5 and TRBJ2-1; 12 bases align to TRBD2. Trimming removed 1 base from V and 0 bases from J; junction bases left unmatched: 5. The CDR3 extends over 18 amino acids. The V gene's germline CDR1 is SGHKS and CDR2 YYEKEE (reference sequence).

DNA for the CDR3: TGTGCCAGCAGCTCCATCCCGGGGGGGAGCTCCTACAATGAGCAGTTCTTC. Protein sequence: CASSSIPGGSSYNEQFF. The chain joins TRBV7-9 to TRBJ2-1; 8 bases are shared with TRBD2. CDR3 length: 17 amino acids. From germline, CDR1 is SEHNR and CDR2 FQNEAQ (reference sequence). J gave up 0 bases and V 4 bases, and 8 bases lay outside the gene matches.

This clone was detected once. This sequence joins TRBV11-2 and TRBJ2-3; D unclear. V was clipped by 5 bases and J by 0 bases, with 18 bases between them. The germline CDR1 and CDR2 sequences are SGHAT and FQNNGV. The CDR3 extends over 17 amino acids. The chain's CDR3 is CASSPRPGQASTDTQYF. The CDR3 bases are TGTGCCAGCAGCCCAAGGCCCGGGCAGGCTAGCACAGATACGCAGTATTTT.

V and J are TRBV18 and TRBJ1-2; D is perhaps TRBD1 (5 bases). With 1 base removed from V and 4 bases from J, the gap between germline ends came to 10 bases. This CDR3 spans 14 amino acids. CDR1 KGHSH and CDR2 LQKENI come from the germline V gene. The CDR3 nucleotides are TGTGCCAGCTCACCACGGGACGGAGGCTATGGCTACACCTTC. Translated, it gives CASSPRDGGYGYTF. Full variable domain (missing parts from reference TRBV18 and TRBJ1-2): NAGVMQNPRHLVRRRGQEARLRCSPMKGHSHVYWYRQLPEEGLKFMVYLQKENIIDESGMPKERFSAEFPKEGPSILRIQQVVRGDSAAYFCASSPRDGGYGYTFGSGTRLTVV.

This chain uses TRBV5-1 with TRBJ2-7; 9 nucleotides match TRBD1. The CDR3 consists of 14 residues. Germline CDR1 and CDR2: SGHRS and YFSETQ. Trimming cost V 5 bases and J 1 base; bases outside gene matches: 4. CDR3 loop: CASRTGGGSYEQYF. CDR3 nucleotide sequence: TGCGCCAGCAGGACAGGGGGAGGGTCCTACGAGCAGTACTTC.

The chain links TRBV20-1 to TRBJ2-7; unclear D gene. V lost 3 bases and J lost 3, with 6 bases in between. CDR3 length: 11 residues. Germline V CDR1 and CDR2: DFQATT, SNEGSKA (reference sequence). The CDR3 sequence is CSARLNYEQYF. CDR3 nucleotides: TGCAGTGCTAGGTTGAACTACGAGCAGTACTTC.

V and J are TRBV12-3 or TRBV12-4 and TRBJ1-4; no reliable D call. The CDR3 is 12 amino acids. V was shortened by 5 bases and J by 6 bases, with 7 bases between the two germline ends. This chain's CDR3 is CASSDQDEKLFF. The CDR3 nucleotides read TGTGCCAGCAGTGACCAGGATGAAAAACTGTTTTTT.

This sequence joins TRBV5-1 and TRBJ1-1; the D gene is possibly TRBD1 (6 bases). Germline-derived CDR1 and CDR2 are SGHRS and YFSETQ. The CDR3 runs 15 residues. Trimming shortened V by 4 bases and J by 10 bases, and 23 bases separated the two germline ends. The DNA for the CDR3 is TGCGCCAGCAGCAACCACCGGGACGGGGAACAGGGAGCTTTCTTT. Residues: CASSNHRDGEQGAFF.

The chain joins TRBV7-8 to TRBJ1-2; the D is unclear. Deletions cut 5 bases from V and 6 bases from J, with 16 bases between. The CDR3 runs 14 residues. The germline V gene encodes CDR1 SGHVS and CDR2 FQNEAQ. CDR3: CASSPLGDGDGYTF. DNA for the CDR3: TGTGCCAGCAGCCCCCTCGGGGATGGTGATGGCTACACCTTC.

V and J are TRBV5-1 and TRBJ1-2; D unresolved. V was shortened by 4 bases and J by 2 bases, with 3 bases between the two germline ends. There are 11 residues in the CDR3. Germline V gene data show CDR1 as SGHRS and CDR2 as YFSETQ. The CDR3 loop is CASSGNYGYTF. The CDR3 DNA is TGCGCCAGCAGCGGCAACTATGGCTACACCTTC.

This sequence joins TRBV6-5 and TRBJ1-2; D remains unclear. Germline CDR1 reads MNHEY; CDR2 reads SVGAGI. This CDR3 contains 12 residues. The ends were cut back, 6 bases at V and 3 bases at J, with 8 bases in the middle. The CDR3 DNA follows: TGTGCCAGCAGGGCTGTAGACTATGGCTACACCTTC. Amino acids: CASRAVDYGYTF.

This clone was seen just once. The V gene is TRBV7-9, the J gene TRBJ2-1; the D gene could be TRBD1 or TRBD2 (5 bases each). The germline V and J ends were trimmed by 1 base and 4 bases, with 11 bases remaining between them. The CDR3 has 15 amino acids. CDR1 is SEHNR and CDR2 is FQNEAQ in the germline V gene (reference sequence). The CDR3, as DNA: TGTGCCAGCAGCTTAGGTTCAGGGAGTTACAATGAGCAGTTCTTC. Its protein is CASSLGSGSYNEQFF.

This clone was seen a few times. V usage is TRBV2 and J usage is TRBJ2-5; D uncertain. This CDR3 has 12 residues. V was cut by 7 bases and J by 1 base, with 7 bases left in between. Germline-derived CDR1 and CDR2 are SNHLY and FYNNEI. CDR3: CASKKGQETQYF. The CDR3 DNA follows: TGTGCCAGCAAGAAGGGCCAAGAGACCCAGTACTTC.

CDR3 nucleotides: TGTGCCAGCAGCGAGGGACAGCTGAGCTCTGGAAACACCATATATTTT. Protein product: CASSEGQLSSGNTIYF. The chain uses TRBV5-8 and TRBJ1-3; 7 bases are a match to TRBD1. The germline CDR1 and CDR2 sequences are SGHTS and YDEGEE. The CDR3 is 16 residues long. V gave up 4 bases and J gave up 0 bases; unmatched junction bases: 7.

V is TRBV11-2 and J is TRBJ2-3; TRBD2 matches 13 bases. Losses at the gene ends were 5 bases for V and 0 bases for J; bases not matched to a gene: 5. The CDR3 extends over 17 amino acids. Germline V gives CDR1 SGHAT, CDR2 FQNNGV. As DNA, the CDR3 is TGTGCCAGCAGCATTACTAGCGGGGGGGATAGCACAGATACGCAGTATTTT. Amino acid sequence: CASSITSGGDSTDTQYF.

This rearrangement joins TRBV3-1 (or the pseudogene TRBV3-2) to TRBJ2-1, with D perhaps being TRBD1 or TRBD2 (5 bases each). This CDR3 spans 15 amino acids. CDR1 and CDR2 (germline): LGHDT, YNNKEL (reference sequence). Trimming stripped 1 base from V and 1 base from J, with 8 bases between. The CDR3 bases are TGTGCCAGCAGCCAAGGAGGGGCTTCCTACAATGAGCAGTTCTTC. As protein: CASSQGGASYNEQFF.

V is TRBV24-1 and J is TRBJ2-3; 7 bases agree with TRBD1. Germline CDR1 is KGHDR and CDR2 is SFDVKD. The trim removed 4 bases at V and 2 bases at J, leaving 8 bases unmatched. The CDR3 totals 16 residues. As DNA, the CDR3 is TGTGCCACCAGTGAACCCCGGGACAGCTACACAGATACGCAGTATTTT. Amino acid sequence: CATSEPRDSYTDTQYF.

The chain has TRBV13 and TRBJ2-2; D is possibly TRBD2 (5 bases). There are 17 residues in the CDR3. V gave up 4 bases and J gave up 5 bases, with 20 bases separating them. Per the germline V gene, CDR1 is PRHDT and CDR2 is FYEKMQ (reference sequence). The CDR3 DNA sequence: TGTGCCAGCAGCTCTGAACCGGACTCTCCTGGGACCGGGGAGCTGTTTTTT. This gives the protein CASSSEPDSPGTGELFF.